Each of the 17 T cell receptor beta chains below was sequenced from the same sample in a study of CD8 T cells in Susac syndrome. RNA, at about 0.5 to 1 ug, was reverse transcribed with random hexamers. One entry per CDR3 protein, called by TCRdb with MiXCR from the immunoSEQ multiplex PCR reads. The sample contains about 200,000 distinct CDR3 sequences, around 90% of which appear only once. Input material: CD8+ T cells from PBMCs. These receptor sequences come from a human donor with multiple sclerosis.

This clonotype was picked up one time. The chain recombines TRBV7-6 with TRBJ2-1, with D possibly being TRBD2 (6 bases). The germline V gene has CDR1 SGHVS and CDR2 FNYEAQ. This CDR3 spans 14 amino acids. The ends were cut back, 7 bases at V and 4 bases at J, with 14 bases in the middle. The CDR3 sequence is CASTPGVGYNEQFF. In DNA, the CDR3 is TGTGCCAGCACCCCGGGAGTCGGGTACAATGAGCAGTTCTTC.

This clonotype came up once. The chain links TRBV4-1 to TRBJ1-2; D call uncertain. Between the trimmed V and J ends, which lost 4 bases and 4 bases, there was a span of 13 bases. Germline values: CDR1 MGHRA, CDR2 YSYEKL. This CDR3 comprises 14 residues. The CDR3 nucleotides are TGCGCCAGCAGCCCCCCTCGAGGGATCTATGGCTACACCTTC. This gives the protein CASSPPRGIYGYTF.

This chain links TRBV20-1 with TRBJ2-3, with TRBD2 identical over 10 bases. CDR3 length equals 16 residues. The trim removed 0 bases at V and 4 bases at J, leaving 7 bases unmatched. From germline, CDR1 is DFQATT and CDR2 SNEGSKA (reference sequence). CDR3 nucleotide sequence: TGCAGTGCTAGAGACCTTCTAGCGGGGGACCCAGATACGCAGTATTTT. Protein: CSARDLLAGDPDTQYF.

The V gene is TRBV7-9, the J gene TRBJ2-7, with TRBD1 matching 9 bases. The CDR3 runs to 13 residues. V shed 10 bases and J 5 bases; nucleotides not matched to a gene: 9. Germline V gene data show CDR1 as SEHNR and CDR2 as FQNEAQ (reference sequence). The CDR3 DNA is TGTGCCACGATGGGACAGGGAAAGGACGAGCAGTACTTC. Translated: CATMGQGKDEQYF.

The chain carries TRBV12-2 and TRBJ1-4; the DNA was not compared with TRBD1, the D call given in the table. TRBV12-2 constitutes a pseudogene. The CDR3 length is 18 residues. In nucleotides, the CDR3 is TGTGCAAGTCGCTCCTTTTCGGCCCGGACAGGGCGGTATGAAAAACTGTTTTTT. It yields the protein CASRSFSARTGRYEKLFF.

This chain connects TRBV6-5 to TRBJ1-2, with D perhaps matching TRBD1 (6 bases). V lost 3 bases to trimming and J lost 0 bases, with 17 bases between them. The V gene's germline CDR1 is MNHEY and CDR2 SVGAGI. There are 17 residues in the CDR3. The CDR3: CASSYTDSSSANYGYTF. The CDR3 nucleotides read TGTGCCAGCAGTTATACGGACAGCTCCTCTGCTAACTATGGCTACACCTTC.

The V gene is TRBV5-4, the J gene TRBJ2-1, with 10 bases matching TRBD1. The germline V gene encodes CDR1 SGHNT and CDR2 YYREEE (reference sequence). This CDR3 region has 16 residues. Germline trimming cut 4 bases from V and 2 bases from J; bases unmatched to any gene: 6. CDR3: CASSPGTGVTYNEQFF. The CDR3, as DNA: TGTGCCAGCAGCCCCGGGACAGGGGTAACCTACAATGAGCAGTTCTTC.

This chain joins TRBV5-4 and TRBJ2-1, with TRBD2 identical over 8 bases. The CDR3 contains 15 residues. V lost 4 bases and J lost 2; bases outside the gene matches: 5. CDR1 is SGHNT, CDR2 YYREEE, per germline (reference sequence). CDR3: CASSTSGRTYNEQFF. In nucleotides, the CDR3 is TGTGCCAGCAGCACGAGCGGGAGAACCTACAATGAGCAGTTCTTC.

The chain links TRBV12-3 or TRBV12-4 to TRBJ1-2; D gene uncertain. V gave up 7 bases and J gave up 7 bases, with 16 bases separating them. The length of the CDR3 is 13 residues. CDR3 protein: CASTKDSGFGYTF. The CDR3 nucleotides are TGTGCCAGCACAAAAGACTCCGGGTTTGGCTACACCTTC.

For the CDR3, the DNA is TGCGCCAGCAGCCAGGCCCGGGCCAGAGGAGTCAATCAGCCCCAGCATTTT. Its protein product is CASSQARARGVNQPQHF. The V gene is TRBV4-1, the J gene TRBJ1-5; D not resolved. Germline assignment: CDR1 MGHRA and CDR2 YSYEKL. V dropped 3 bases and J dropped 3 bases, with 18 bases sitting between them. This CDR3 has 17 amino acids.

The count of this clonotype is one. The V gene is TRBV30, the J gene TRBJ2-7; 7 bases match TRBD1. The V gene end was trimmed by 1 base and the J gene end by 6 bases; junction bases not matched to a gene: 6. Germline values: CDR1 GTSNPN, CDR2 SVGIG (reference sequence). This CDR3 region has 13 residues. DNA for the CDR3: TGTGCCTGGAGTGATTTAACAGGGGCCGAGCAGTACTTC. Its translation is CAWSDLTGAEQYF.

The chain couples TRBV13 to TRBJ2-7; no definite D call. V was clipped by 0 bases and J by 1 base, with 10 bases between them. This CDR3 has 15 amino acids. Germline V gene data show CDR1 as PRHDT and CDR2 as FYEKMQ (reference sequence). The DNA for the CDR3 is TGTGCCAGCAGCTTAGGGTTGAACCCATCCTACGAGCAGTACTTC. Translated, it gives CASSLGLNPSYEQYF.

The rearrangement links TRBV7-2 to TRBJ1-1; D gene uncertain. The CDR3 spans 15 residues. Germline V lookup: CDR1 SGHTA, CDR2 FQGNSA. V gave up 5 bases and J gave up 6 bases, with 19 bases separating them. The CDR3 sequence is CASSPAPAGSAEAFF. CDR3 nucleotide sequence: TGTGCCAGCAGCCCAGCCCCTGCGGGGAGCGCTGAAGCTTTCTTT.

This clonotype appeared a few times. The gene calls are TRBV7-9 and TRBJ2-7; no clear D. Looked up from germline, CDR1 is SEHNR and CDR2 is FQNEAQ (reference sequence). V lost 5 bases and J lost 6, with 14 bases in between. The CDR3 length is 13 residues. The CDR3 DNA reads as TGTGCCAGCAGCCCCCCCGAGCACGGCGAGCAGTACTTC. Translation gives CASSPPEHGEQYF. Full variable domain (rest looked up from reference TRBV7-9 and TRBJ2-7): DTGVSQNPRHKITKRGQNVTFRCDPISEHNRLYWYRQTLGQGPEFLTYFQNEAQLEKSRLLSDRFSAERPKGSFSTLEIQRTEQGDSAMYLCASSPPEHGEQYFGPGTRLTVT.

This rearrangement joins TRBV29-1 to TRBJ2-7, with 9 bases identical to TRBD2. The J segment lost 3 bases and the V segment lost 6 bases, leaving 9 bases of the junction unmatched. Germline V gives CDR1 SQVTM, CDR2 ANQGSEA. The CDR3 covers 14 residues. This chain's CDR3 is CSVDGGRAFYEQYF. The CDR3 DNA is TGCAGCGTCGACGGCGGGAGGGCCTTCTACGAGCAGTACTTC.

The chain links TRBV3-1 to TRBJ2-1; TRBD2 matches at 8 bases. Germline lookup yields CDR1 LGHDT and CDR2 YNNKEL (reference sequence). This CDR3 spans 18 amino acids. Unmatched junction bases numbered 19, after V lost 5 bases and J lost 7 bases. Here the CDR3 reads CASSTRTSHFGYLNEQFF. The CDR3, as DNA: TGTGCCAGCAGCACCCGGACTAGCCACTTCGGTTATCTGAATGAGCAGTTCTTC.

V gene TRBV29-1 combines with J gene TRBJ2-1, with 12 bases lining up with TRBD1. After removal of 6 bases from V and 9 bases from J, the junction contained 12 bases not matched to a gene. The CDR3 is made up of 15 amino acids. Germline V CDR1 and CDR2: SQVTM, ANQGSEA. CDR3 sequence: CSVLDPGQGAGEQFF. The DNA for the CDR3 is TGCAGCGTGCTTGATCCGGGACAGGGGGCGGGTGAGCAGTTCTTC.